These 8 T cell receptor beta chains came from one sample sequenced in a study of T cell repertoires in cytomegalovirus infection. TCRdb fed the reads into MiXCR, producing one record per CDR3 protein. The sample shows about 460,000 distinct CDR3 sequences, about 10% of them seen only once. The sample consisted of PBMCs. These receptors were obtained from a human donor in good health (CMV status not recorded). Some clones in this sample may be carry-over from other donors' samples.

This clonotype appeared many times. The rearrangement links TRBV10-3 to TRBJ1-1; D perhaps matches TRBD1 (6 bases). The CDR3 extends over 13 amino acids. Germline loops: CDR1 ENHRY, CDR2 SYGVKD. The germline V and J ends were trimmed by 5 bases and 3 bases, with 10 bases remaining between them. The CDR3 protein is CAISPDSYTEAFF. DNA of the CDR3: TGTGCCATCAGTCCGGACAGTTACACTGAAGCTTTCTTT.

This clonotype was observed many times. This chain uses TRBV7-6 with TRBJ1-1; 7 nucleotides align to TRBD1. The length of the CDR3 is 16 residues. Per germline, CDR1 SGHVS and CDR2 FNYEAQ. Unmatched junction bases numbered 10, after V lost 5 bases and J lost 1 base. The CDR3 coding sequence is TGTGCCAGCAGCCGAACATCCGGGACAGAGAACACTGAAGCTTTCTTT. This codes for CASSRTSGTENTEAFF.

This clonotype was observed a few times. The chain joins TRBV28 to TRBJ1-1; no definite D call. V lost 3 bases to trimming and J lost 0 bases, with 11 bases between them. The CDR3 has 15 amino acids. Germline loops: CDR1 MDHEN, CDR2 SYDVKM. The CDR3 DNA is TGTGCCAGCAGTTTCGAAGGACGGATGAACACTGAAGCTTTCTTT. Its protein is CASSFEGRMNTEAFF.

The chain joins TRBV20-1 to TRBJ2-3; TRBD2 agrees at 8 bases. V was clipped by 6 bases and J by 6 bases; unmatched bases: 14. CDR1 DFQATT and CDR2 SNEGSKA come from the germline V gene (reference sequence). The CDR3 contains 15 residues. Here the CDR3 DNA reads TGCAGTGCCAAGGGAGCGGGAGAGGTGGGGGATACGCAGTATTTT. It yields the protein CSAKGAGEVGDTQYF.

This clonotype was picked up many times. The genes are TRBV6-6 and TRBJ2-2; no definite D call. Deletions cut 5 bases from V and 0 bases from J, with 7 bases between. The CDR3 totals 14 residues. Germline V gene lookup returns CDR1 MNHNY and CDR2 SVGAGI (reference sequence). CDR3 DNA sequence: TGTGCCAGCAGTCCAAGCCCGAACACCGGGGAGCTGTTTTTT. This sequence encodes CASSPSPNTGELFF.

This clonotype has ten or more counts. The V gene is TRBV6-2 or TRBV6-3, the J gene TRBJ1-2; D is uncertain. V lost 10 bases and J 5 bases, leaving 17 bases between the germline ends. The germline gives CDR1 MNHEY, CDR2 SVGEGT. The CDR3 consists of 13 residues. CDR3 protein: CATARTAKYGYTF. The CDR3, as DNA: TGTGCCACCGCCCGGACGGCCAAATATGGCTACACCTTC.

V is TRBV24-1 and J is TRBJ2-1, with 8 bases identical to TRBD1. Trimming at V came to 0 bases and at J to 9 bases, leaving 6 bases not matched to a gene. Germline V CDR1 and CDR2: KGHDR, SFDVKD. The CDR3 loop spans 15 amino acids. The CDR3 loop reads CATSDLGQGATEQFF. CDR3 nucleotide sequence: TGTGCCACCAGTGATTTGGGGCAGGGGGCGACTGAGCAGTTCTTC.

This clonotype has ten or more counts. This chain joins TRBV6-1 and TRBJ2-1, with 9 bases that match TRBD2. V trimming: 1 base; J trimming: 0 bases; junction bases outside the gene matches: 7. The CDR3 covers 18 residues. Germline V gene data show CDR1 as MNHNS and CDR2 as SASEGT. CDR3 DNA sequence: TGTGCCAGCAGTGAAGAAGCTAGCGGGGCTAGCTCCTACAATGAGCAGTTCTTC. Residues: CASSEEASGASSYNEQFF.